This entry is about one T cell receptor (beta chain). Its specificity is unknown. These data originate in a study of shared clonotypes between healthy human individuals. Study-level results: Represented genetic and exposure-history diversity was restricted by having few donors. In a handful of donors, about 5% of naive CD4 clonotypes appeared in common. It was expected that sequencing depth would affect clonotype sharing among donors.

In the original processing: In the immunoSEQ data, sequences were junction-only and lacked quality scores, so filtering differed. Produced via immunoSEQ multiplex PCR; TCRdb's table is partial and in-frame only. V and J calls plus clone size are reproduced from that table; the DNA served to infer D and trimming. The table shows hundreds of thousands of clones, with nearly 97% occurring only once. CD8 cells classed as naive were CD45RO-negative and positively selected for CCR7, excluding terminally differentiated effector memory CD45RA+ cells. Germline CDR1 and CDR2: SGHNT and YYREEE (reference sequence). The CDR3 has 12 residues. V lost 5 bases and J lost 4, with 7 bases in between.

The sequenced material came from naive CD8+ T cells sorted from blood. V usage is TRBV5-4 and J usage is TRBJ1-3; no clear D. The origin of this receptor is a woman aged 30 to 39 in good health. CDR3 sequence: CASSAEGNTIYF. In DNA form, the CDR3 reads TGTGCCAGCAGTGCAGAAGGAAACACCATATATTTT.